A single sample is the source of the 4 T cell receptor beta chains below, sequenced in a study of regulatory T cells in long-lasting Graves disease. Sample time point: persistent/refractory GD, antithyroid drugs over 5 years with positive TRAb. RNA from PBMCs was the source of the TCR library. Libraries of TCR beta came from iRepertoire HTBI primers plus Arm-PCR of CDR3 regions. TCRdb called the multiplex PCR reads again in MiXCR, with one record for every CDR3 protein. The profile shows hundreds of thousands of distinct CDR3 sequences, 20% of them singletons. Sequencing used peripheral blood mononuclear cells (PBMCs), obtained when the disease was refractory, from a patient treated with antithyroid drugs. Source of these receptors: a female donor with Graves disease.

Ten or more counts support this clonotype. The rearrangement joins TRBV20-1 to TRBJ2-7; 10 nucleotides line up with TRBD2. In germline, CDR1 is DFQATT, CDR2 SNEGSKA (reference sequence). This CDR3 has 16 residues. V dropped 1 base and J dropped 6; count of bases not matched to a gene: 12. CDR3 amino acids: CSARGVVAGGTGEQYF. CDR3 DNA: TGCAGTGCTAGAGGTGTGGTAGCGGGAGGCACGGGCGAGCAGTACTTC.

The rearrangement joins TRBV3-1 to TRBJ2-1; 8 positions agree with TRBD1. In germline, CDR1 is LGHDT, CDR2 YNNKEL (reference sequence). The V gene end was trimmed by 0 bases and the J gene end by 6 bases; junction bases not matched to a gene: 4. The CDR3 consists of 15 residues. CDR3 amino acids: CASSQDPGQGNEQFF. The DNA for the CDR3 is TGTGCCAGCAGCCAAGACCCCGGACAGGGCAATGAGCAGTTCTTC.

This clonotype was recorded many times. The chain is built from TRBV2 and TRBJ2-7; D gene unclear. V was cut by 1 base and J by 5 bases, with 3 bases left in between. Germline assignment: CDR1 SNHLY and CDR2 FYNNEI. The CDR3 covers 11 residues. The DNA of the CDR3 is TGTGCCAGCAGTGAAGGGAACGAGCAGTACTTC. Translating gives CASSEGNEQYF.

This clonotype appeared many times. This sequence joins TRBV27 and TRBJ1-2, with D maybe TRBD1 (6 bases). This CDR3 is 14 amino acids long. The germline V and J ends were trimmed by 3 bases and 4 bases, with 12 bases remaining between them. Germline CDR1 is MNHEY and CDR2 is SMNVEV (reference sequence). In nucleotides, the CDR3 is TGTGCCAGCAGTTTGACAGGAGGAGGCTATGGCTACACCTTC. Residues: CASSLTGGGYGYTF.